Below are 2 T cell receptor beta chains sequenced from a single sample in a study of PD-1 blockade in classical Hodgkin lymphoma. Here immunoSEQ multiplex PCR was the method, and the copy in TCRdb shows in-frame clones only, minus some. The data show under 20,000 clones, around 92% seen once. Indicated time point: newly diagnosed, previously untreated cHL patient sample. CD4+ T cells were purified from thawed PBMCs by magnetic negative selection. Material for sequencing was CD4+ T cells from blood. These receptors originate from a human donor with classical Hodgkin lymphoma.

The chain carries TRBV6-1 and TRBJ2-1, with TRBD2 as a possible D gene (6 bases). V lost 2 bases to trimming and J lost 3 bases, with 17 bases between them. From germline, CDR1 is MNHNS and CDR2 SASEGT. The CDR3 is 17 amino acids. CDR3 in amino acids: CASSERLLAGFYNEQFF. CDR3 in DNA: TGTGCCAGCAGTGAAAGGTTATTGGCGGGGTTCTACAATGAGCAGTTCTTC.

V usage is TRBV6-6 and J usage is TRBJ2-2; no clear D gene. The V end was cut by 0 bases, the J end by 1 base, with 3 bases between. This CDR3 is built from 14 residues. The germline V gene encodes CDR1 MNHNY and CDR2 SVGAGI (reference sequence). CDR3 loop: CASSYSQNTGELFF. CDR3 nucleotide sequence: TGTGCCAGCAGTTACTCCCAGAACACCGGGGAGCTGTTTTTT.